What follows are 8 T cell receptor beta chains derived from one specimen sequenced in a study of CD8 T cells in Susac syndrome. Random-hexamer reverse transcription was applied to about 0.45 to 1 ug RNA. MiXCR, run by TCRdb on the immunoSEQ multiplex PCR reads, gives a single entry per CDR3 protein. The table includes around 200,000 distinct CDR3 sequences, roughly 94% detected once. The sequenced sample consisted of CD8+ T cells from PBMCs. The source is a human donor with Susac syndrome.

DNA for the CDR3: TGTGCCAGTAGTATTTCGAGTGGCAGGGATGGTTTGCAGCCCCAGCATTTT. Amino acid sequence: CASSISSGRDGLQPQHF. The chain links TRBV19 to TRBJ1-5; D perhaps matches TRBD1 (5 bases). CDR3 length: 17 amino acids. Trimming cost V 3 bases and J 7 bases, with 22 bases left between them. Germline V gene lookup returns CDR1 LNHDA and CDR2 SQIVND (reference sequence).

The gene calls are TRBV5-4 and TRBJ2-1; 8 bases map to TRBD2. Germline trimming cut 3 bases from V and 4 bases from J; bases unmatched to any gene: 9. CDR3 length: 16 residues. The germline gives CDR1 SGHNT, CDR2 YYREEE (reference sequence). CDR3 in amino acids: CASSSPLADQYNEQFF. In DNA form, the CDR3 reads TGTGCCAGCAGCTCGCCACTAGCGGATCAGTACAATGAGCAGTTCTTC.

This chain uses TRBV5-1 with TRBJ2-7; TRBD2 matches at 9 bases. Germline-derived CDR1 and CDR2 are SGHRS and YFSETQ. The CDR3 has 16 amino acids. The ends lost 0 bases at V and 5 bases at J; junction bases unmatched: 9. CDR3 protein: CASSLVSGGSSHEQYF. In DNA, the CDR3 is TGCGCCAGCAGCTTGGTTAGCGGGGGATCAAGCCACGAGCAGTACTTC.

This chain uses TRBV27 with TRBJ1-1; 8 positions agree with TRBD1. The V segment lost 6 bases and the J segment 1 base; nucleotides outside the gene matches: 10. This CDR3 contains 16 residues. Germline assignment: CDR1 MNHEY and CDR2 SMNVEV (reference sequence). The CDR3 DNA follows: TGTGCCAGCAGGGATTCGACAGGGGCAGGGAACACTGAAGCTTTCTTT. It yields the protein CASRDSTGAGNTEAFF.

This clonotype was seen just once. This chain joins TRBV30 and TRBJ2-1; TRBD1 agrees at 7 bases. From germline, CDR1 is GTSNPN and CDR2 SVGIG (reference sequence). Trimming removed 1 base from V and 5 bases from J; junction bases left unmatched: 2. CDR3 length: 13 residues. CDR3 bases: TGTGCCTGGAGTGAGGGGGCCCACAATGAGCAGTTCTTC. This sequence encodes CAWSEGAHNEQFF.

This clonotype was seen once. For the CDR3, the DNA is TGTGCCAGTATAGGGGGACTAGCTAACAATGAGCAGTTCTTC. It yields the protein CASIGGLANNEQFF. The rearrangement joins TRBV19 to TRBJ2-1; TRBD2 matches 9 bases. The V gene end was trimmed by 7 bases and the J gene end by 5 bases; junction bases not matched to a gene: 6. Germline CDR1 is LNHDA and CDR2 is SQIVND (reference sequence). CDR3 length equals 14 residues.

The CDR3 DNA reads TGTGCCAGCAGCCCATCCCAGACAGACAATGAGCAGTTCTTC. Translation gives CASSPSQTDNEQFF. This chain joins TRBV7-9 and TRBJ2-1; D perhaps matches TRBD1 (5 bases). The CDR3 has 14 residues. Germline values: CDR1 SEHNR, CDR2 FQNEAQ (reference sequence). V was pared by 5 bases and J by 5 bases, with 13 bases between.

The V gene is TRBV6-5, the J gene TRBJ2-7; D unresolved. V was cut by 2 bases and J by 1 base, with 6 bases left in between. Germline CDR1 reads MNHEY; CDR2 reads SVGAGI. The CDR3 sequence is 13 residues long. DNA for the CDR3: TGTGCCAGCAGTTACGGCCCATCCTACGAGCAGTACTTC. Its translation: CASSYGPSYEQYF.